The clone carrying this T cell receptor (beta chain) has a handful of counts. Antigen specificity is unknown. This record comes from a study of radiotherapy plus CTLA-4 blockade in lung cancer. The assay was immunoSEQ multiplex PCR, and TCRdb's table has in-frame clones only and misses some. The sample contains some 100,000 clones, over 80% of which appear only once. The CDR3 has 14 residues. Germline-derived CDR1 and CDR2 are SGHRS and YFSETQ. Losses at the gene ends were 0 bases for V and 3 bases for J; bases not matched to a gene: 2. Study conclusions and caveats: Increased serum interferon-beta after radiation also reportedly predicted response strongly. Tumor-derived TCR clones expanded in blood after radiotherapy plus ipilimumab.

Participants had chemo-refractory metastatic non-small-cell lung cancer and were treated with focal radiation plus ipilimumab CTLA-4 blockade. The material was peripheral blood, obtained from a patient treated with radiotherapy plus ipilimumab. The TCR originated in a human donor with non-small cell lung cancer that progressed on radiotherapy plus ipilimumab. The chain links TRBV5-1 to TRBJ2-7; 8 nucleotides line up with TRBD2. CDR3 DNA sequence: TGCGCCAGCAGCTTGGGGACTAGCCTCTACGAGCAGTACTTC. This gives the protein CASSLGTSLYEQYF. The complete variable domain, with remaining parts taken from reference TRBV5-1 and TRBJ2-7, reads KAGVTQTPRYLIKTRGQQVTLSCSPISGHRSVSWYQQTPGQGLQFLFEYFSETQRNKGNFPGRFSGRQFSNSRSEMNVSTLELGDSALYLCASSLGTSLYEQYFGPGTRLTVT.